This T cell receptor (beta chain) was identified in a study of beta chain features in type 1 diabetes. Study-wide background: Healthy donors resembled patients in age, gender and cell yields. Study-wide points: Comparison showed that naive, central memory and Treg TCRB repertoires appeared more similar among patients than among healthy donors. TCRB CDR3s were moderately but significantly shorter in Type 1 diabetes patients in all four CD4+ subsets.

This clone was counted only a few times. The antigen is unknown. This CDR3 region has 14 residues. CDR1 and CDR2 (germline): SGHAT, FQDESV (reference sequence). With 5 bases clipped from V and 5 bases from J, the junction kept 7 bases outside the gene matches. Expressed TCRB transcripts were sequenced, since all the RNA that had been isolated was reverse transcribed. Profiled with immunoSEQ multiplex PCR; TCRdb holds only in-frame clones, not every one. The repertoire holds some 280,000 clones, with roughly an eighth as singletons. V is TRBV11-1 and J is TRBJ2-3; 7 positions match TRBD1. Specimen: naive CD4+ T cells from blood. The TCR originated in a young man with type 1 diabetes. CDR3 in amino acids: CASSNRGLGDTQYF. For the CDR3, the DNA is TGTGCCAGCAGCAACAGGGGCCTCGGAGATACGCAGTATTTT. Drawing the rest from reference TRBV11-1 and TRBJ2-3, the complete variable domain is EAEVAQSPRYKITEKSQAVAFWCDPISGHATLYWYRQILGQGPELLVQFQDESVVDDSQLPKDRFSAERLKGVDSTLKIQPAELGDSAMYLCASSNRGLGDTQYFGPGTRLTVL.